This passage covers 17 T cell receptor beta chains from one sample sequenced in a study of blood T cell repertoires in COVID-19. Method: immunoSEQ multiplex PCR; TCRdb's copy keeps in-frame clones and lacks some. The table lists about 210,000 clones, approximately 90% of them singletons. The sequenced material came from peripheral blood. The receptors were sampled from a woman between 35 and 50 years old with acute or convalescent COVID-19.

The V call is TRBV20-1, the J call TRBJ1-2; D uncertain. The CDR3 is 11 residues long. Trimming took off 0 bases at V and 6 bases at J, with 5 bases between the two ends. Looked up from germline, CDR1 is DFQATT and CDR2 is SNEGSKA (reference sequence). The CDR3 sequence: CSARDRDGYTF. The CDR3 DNA follows: TGCAGTGCTAGAGATCGGGATGGCTACACCTTC.

The rearrangement joins TRBV28 to TRBJ2-2, with a weak D call TRBD1 (6 bases). This CDR3 region has 14 residues. With 7 bases removed from V and 9 bases from J, the gap between germline ends came to 18 bases. CDR1 and CDR2 (germline): MDHEN, SYDVKM. The CDR3 spells CASTQRGYGRELFF. The CDR3 DNA follows: TGTGCCAGCACCCAAAGGGGGTACGGGCGGGAGCTGTTTTTT.

V gene TRBV6-5 combines with J gene TRBJ2-7; 8 bases are shared with TRBD1. The CDR3 length is 15 residues. After removal of 6 bases from V and 6 bases from J, the junction contained 13 bases not matched to a gene. CDR1 MNHEY and CDR2 SVGAGI come from the germline V gene. CDR3 sequence reads: CASSASGTGSSEQYV. The DNA for the CDR3 is TGTGCCAGCAGCGCCTCCGGGACAGGCTCTAGCGAGCAGTACGTC.

The rearrangement uses TRBV5-1 and TRBJ1-1; D unclear. V was pared by 1 base and J by 2 bases, with 9 bases between. CDR3 length: 14 residues. Germline values: CDR1 SGHRS, CDR2 YFSETQ. Here the CDR3 DNA reads TGCGCCAGCAGCTTGCTTTTATCTAACACTGAAGCTTTCTTT. Its protein is CASSLLLSNTEAFF.

The chain employs TRBV6-5 and TRBJ1-1; D possibly corresponds to TRBD1 (6 bases). V gave up 6 bases and J gave up 7 bases, with 9 bases separating them. The CDR3 spans 11 residues. Germline V gene sequence: CDR1 MNHEY, CDR2 SVGAGI. CDR3 bases: TGTGCCAGCAGGACAGGACGTGAAGCTTTCTTT. It yields the protein CASRTGREAFF.

This chain connects TRBV18 to TRBJ2-2; the D is unclear. The CDR3 is 12 amino acids. CDR1 is KGHSH and CDR2 is LQKENI in the germline V gene. V was cut by 5 bases and J by 5 bases, with 6 bases left in between. CDR3 in amino acids: CASSSVTGELFF. The DNA of the CDR3 is TGTGCCAGCTCATCTGTAACCGGGGAGCTGTTTTTT. Together with reference TRBV18 and TRBJ2-2, the CDR3 gives the full variable domain: NAGVMQNPRHLVRRRGQEARLRCSPMKGHSHVYWYRQLPEEGLKFMVYLQKENIIDESGMPKERFSAEFPKEGPSILRIQQVVRGDSAAYFCASSSVTGELFFGEGSRLTVL.

The chain joins TRBV12-3 or TRBV12-4 to TRBJ1-3; 8 nucleotides match TRBD1. This CDR3 has 13 amino acids. V trimming: 6 bases; J trimming: 7 bases; junction bases outside the gene matches: 5. The CDR3 protein is CASRDRVGNTIYF. The CDR3 coding sequence is TGTGCCAGCAGGGACAGGGTTGGTAACACCATATATTTT.

The genes are TRBV6-5 and TRBJ1-4; D is possibly TRBD1 (5 bases). Germline CDR1 reads MNHEY; CDR2 reads SVGAGI. Trimming took off 6 bases at V and 8 bases at J, with 16 bases between the two ends. The CDR3 loop spans 14 amino acids. The CDR3, as DNA: TGTGCCAGCAGGTCAACCGGGGGTGTGGAAAAACTGTTTTTT. Translated: CASRSTGGVEKLFF.

This sequence joins TRBV4-2 and TRBJ1-6; D may be TRBD1 (6 bases). This CDR3 is built from 15 residues. CDR1 is LGHNA and CDR2 is YNFKEQ in the germline V gene. V lost 0 bases, J lost 14 bases, and 17 bases lay in between. CDR3 sequence: CASSQDRGGRPALHF. The DNA of the CDR3 is TGTGCCAGCAGCCAAGATCGGGGGGGCCGTCCAGCCCTCCACTTT.

The CDR3 bases are TGTGCCAGTAGCCCTCACAGGGGGCGGAGAAATGAGCAGTTCTTC. Encoded protein: CASSPHRGRRNEQFF. This rearrangement joins TRBV19 to TRBJ2-1, with 9 bases identical to TRBD1. Per germline, CDR1 LNHDA and CDR2 SQIVND (reference sequence). The CDR3 contains 15 residues. V shed 6 bases, J shed 7 bases, and the junction held 10 bases outside the gene matches. Variable domain in full (rest from reference TRBV19 and TRBJ2-1): DGGITQSPKYLFRKEGQNVTLSCEQNLNHDAMYWYRQDPGQGLRLIYYSQIVNDFQKGDIAEGYSVSREKKESFPLTVTSAQKNPTAFYLCASSPHRGRRNEQFFGPGTRLTVL.

The chain links TRBV7-2 to TRBJ1-1; 9 nucleotides line up with TRBD1. V shed 6 bases, J shed 4 bases, and the junction held 9 bases outside the gene matches. This CDR3 region has 15 residues. Germline V gene sequence: CDR1 SGHTA, CDR2 FQGNSA. CDR3 bases: TGTGCCAGCAGGACACAGGGGGCAATCCCCACTGAAGCTTTCTTT. Protein: CASRTQGAIPTEAFF.

The chain couples TRBV6-5 to TRBJ2-7; 11 nucleotides match TRBD2. CDR1 and CDR2 from the germline V gene are MNHEY and SVGAGI. V was clipped by 5 bases and J by 5 bases; unmatched bases: 5. The CDR3 is made up of 14 amino acids. CDR3 DNA sequence: TGTGCCAGCAGTCCCGGGACTAGCGGCAACGAGCAGTACGTC. This gives the protein CASSPGTSGNEQYV.

The chain recombines TRBV11-2 with TRBJ1-1; 8 bases line up with TRBD1. The CDR3 length is 15 residues. Germline CDR1 SGHAT, CDR2 FQNNGV. J was trimmed by 10 bases and V by 5 bases; bases with no gene match: 15. The CDR3 sequence is CASSTESGGLAGAFF. CDR3 bases: TGTGCCAGCAGCACCGAGTCAGGGGGCCTGGCGGGAGCTTTCTTT.

The rearrangement uses TRBV3-1 (or the pseudogene TRBV3-2) and TRBJ1-1; no reliable D call. CDR1 is LGHDT, CDR2 YNNKEL, per germline (reference sequence). CDR3 length equals 14 residues. V lost 4 bases, J lost 4 bases, and 13 bases lay in between. The CDR3: CASSLLRGGTEAFF. Written as DNA, the CDR3 is TGTGCCAGCAGCCTCCTACGGGGAGGCACTGAAGCTTTCTTT.

This clone was recorded once. The CDR3 DNA follows: TGTGCCAGCAGCCAATCTAGTCCAGATACGCAGTATTTT. This codes for CASSQSSPDTQYF. This chain uses TRBV3-1 (or the pseudogene TRBV3-2) with TRBJ2-3; no clear D. The ends were cut back, 2 bases at V and 4 bases at J, with 7 bases in the middle. The CDR3 contains 13 residues. Germline V gene sequence: CDR1 LGHDT, CDR2 YNNKEL (reference sequence).

The rearrangement links TRBV4-1 to TRBJ2-2; 8 bases map to TRBD1. Germline lookup yields CDR1 MGHRA and CDR2 YSYEKL. V lost 4 bases to trimming and J lost 5 bases; unmatched junction nucleotides: 6. The CDR3 runs 15 residues. CDR3 sequence reads: CASSPRTGLTGELFF. In nucleotides, the CDR3 is TGCGCCAGCAGCCCCCGGACAGGGTTGACCGGGGAGCTGTTTTTT.

The chain is built from TRBV5-4 and TRBJ2-2; possible D gene TRBD1, 5 bases. The CDR3 length is 13 residues. V shed 0 bases and J shed 8 bases, with 8 bases lying between them. Germline lookup yields CDR1 SGHNT and CDR2 YYREEE (reference sequence). The CDR3 region has the DNA TGTGCCAGCAGCTTGGACAGACAGGGGGAGCTGTTTTTT. It translates to CASSLDRQGELFF.